This T cell receptor beta chain was sequenced for a study of tumor and adjacent non-tumor tissue in lung cancer. As regards this clonotype: The antigen is unknown. Compared with germline, one end of the junction differs, possibly owing to a read error.

The germline V gene has CDR1 SGHAT and CDR2 FQDESV (reference sequence). The CDR3 runs 13 residues. This sample's RNA came from whole unsorted tissue. Findings and limits, study-wide: Top 100 clones took a larger repertoire share in normal lung. TCR diversity was significantly greater in tumor than normal lung tissue.

A modified ARM-PCR protocol with three rounds of nested PCR amplified TCRbeta. MiXCR, run by TCRdb on the multiplex PCR reads, gives a single entry per CDR3 protein. The table lists more than 85,000 distinct CDR3 sequences, 75% of them singletons. The origin of this receptor is a woman in her sixties or seventies with non-small cell lung cancer. The chain carries TRBV11-1 and TRBJ1-1, with unresolved D. Sequenced sample: lung tumor tissue. The DNA for the CDR3 is TGTGCCAGCAACCTGGACCGCAACACTGAACCTTTCTTT. Translation gives CASNLDRNTEPFF.